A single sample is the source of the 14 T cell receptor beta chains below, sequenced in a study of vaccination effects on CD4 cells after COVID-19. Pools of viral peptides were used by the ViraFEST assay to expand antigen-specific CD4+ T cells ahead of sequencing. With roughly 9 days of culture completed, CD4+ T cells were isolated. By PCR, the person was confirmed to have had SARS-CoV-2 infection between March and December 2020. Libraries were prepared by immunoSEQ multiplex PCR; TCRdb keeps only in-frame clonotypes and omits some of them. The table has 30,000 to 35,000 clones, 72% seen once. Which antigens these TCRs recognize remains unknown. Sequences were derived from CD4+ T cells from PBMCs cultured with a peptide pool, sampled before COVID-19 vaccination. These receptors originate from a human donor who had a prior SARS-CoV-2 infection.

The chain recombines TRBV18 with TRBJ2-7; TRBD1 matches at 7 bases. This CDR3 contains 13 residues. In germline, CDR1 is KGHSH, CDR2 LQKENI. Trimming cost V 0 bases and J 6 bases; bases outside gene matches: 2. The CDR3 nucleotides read TGTGCCAGCTCACCACCGCCAGGGGGCGAGCAGTACTTC. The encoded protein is CASSPPPGGEQYF. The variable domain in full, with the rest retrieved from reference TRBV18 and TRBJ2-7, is NAGVMQNPRHLVRRRGQEARLRCSPMKGHSHVYWYRQLPEEGLKFMVYLQKENIIDESGMPKERFSAEFPKEGPSILRIQQVVRGDSAAYFCASSPPPGGEQYFGPGTRLTVT.

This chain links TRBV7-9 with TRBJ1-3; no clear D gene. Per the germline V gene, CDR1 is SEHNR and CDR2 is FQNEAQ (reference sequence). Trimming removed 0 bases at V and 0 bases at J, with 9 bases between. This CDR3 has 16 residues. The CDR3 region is CASSLAGGRSGNTIYF. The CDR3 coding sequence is TGTGCCAGCAGCTTAGCGGGAGGTCGCTCTGGAAACACCATATATTTT.

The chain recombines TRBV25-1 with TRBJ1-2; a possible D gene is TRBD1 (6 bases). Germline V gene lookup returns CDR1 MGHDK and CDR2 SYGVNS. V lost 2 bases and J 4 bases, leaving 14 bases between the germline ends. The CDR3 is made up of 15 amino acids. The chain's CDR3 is CASSETGGGGYGYTF. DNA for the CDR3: TGTGCCAGCAGTGAAACGGGGGGCGGGGGCTATGGCTACACCTTC.

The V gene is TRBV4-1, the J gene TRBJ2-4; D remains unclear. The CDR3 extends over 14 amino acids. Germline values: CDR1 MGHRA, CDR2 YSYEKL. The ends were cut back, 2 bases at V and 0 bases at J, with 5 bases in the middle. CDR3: CASSQPRAKNIQYF. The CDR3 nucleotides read TGCGCCAGCAGCCAACCCCGAGCCAAAAACATTCAGTACTTC.

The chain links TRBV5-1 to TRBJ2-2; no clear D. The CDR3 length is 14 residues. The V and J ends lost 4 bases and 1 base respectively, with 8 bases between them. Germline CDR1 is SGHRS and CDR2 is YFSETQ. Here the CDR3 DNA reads TGCGCCAGCAGCGTAGGGCGGAACACCGGGGAGCTGTTTTTT. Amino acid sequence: CASSVGRNTGELFF.

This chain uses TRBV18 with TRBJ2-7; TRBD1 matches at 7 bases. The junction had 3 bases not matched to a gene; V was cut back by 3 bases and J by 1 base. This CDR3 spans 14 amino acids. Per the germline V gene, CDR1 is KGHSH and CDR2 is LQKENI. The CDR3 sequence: CASSPGTESYEQYF. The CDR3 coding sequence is TGTGCCAGCTCACCCGGGACAGAGTCCTACGAGCAGTACTTC.

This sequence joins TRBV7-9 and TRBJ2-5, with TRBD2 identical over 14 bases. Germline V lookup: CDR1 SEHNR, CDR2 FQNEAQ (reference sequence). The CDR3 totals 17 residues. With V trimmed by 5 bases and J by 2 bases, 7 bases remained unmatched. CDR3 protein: CASSIGLAGGQQETQYF. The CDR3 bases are TGTGCCAGCAGCATAGGACTAGCGGGAGGCCAGCAAGAGACCCAGTACTTC. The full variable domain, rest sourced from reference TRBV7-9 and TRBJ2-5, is DTGVSQNPRHKITKRGQNVTFRCDPISEHNRLYWYRQTLGQGPEFLTYFQNEAQLEKSRLLSDRFSAERPKGSFSTLEIQRTEQGDSAMYLCASSIGLAGGQQETQYFGPGTRLLVL.

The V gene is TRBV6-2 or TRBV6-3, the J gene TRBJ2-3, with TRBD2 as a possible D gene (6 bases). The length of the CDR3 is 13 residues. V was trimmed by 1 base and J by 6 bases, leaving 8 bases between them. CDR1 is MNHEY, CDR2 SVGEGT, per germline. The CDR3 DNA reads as TGTGCCAGCAGTTACTATCGGGAGGATACGCAGTATTTT. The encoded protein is CASSYYREDTQYF.

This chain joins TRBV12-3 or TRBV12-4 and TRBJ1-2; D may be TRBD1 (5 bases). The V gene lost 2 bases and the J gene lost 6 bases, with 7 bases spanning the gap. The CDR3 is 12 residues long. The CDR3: CASSLRGDGYTF. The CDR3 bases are TGTGCCAGCAGTTTAAGGGGAGATGGCTACACCTTC.

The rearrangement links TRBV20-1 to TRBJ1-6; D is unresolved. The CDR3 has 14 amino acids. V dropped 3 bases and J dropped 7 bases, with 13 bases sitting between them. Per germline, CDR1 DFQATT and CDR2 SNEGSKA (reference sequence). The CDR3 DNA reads TGCAGTGCTAGTACCCACAGCCACAATTCACCCCTCCACTTT. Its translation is CSASTHSHNSPLHF.

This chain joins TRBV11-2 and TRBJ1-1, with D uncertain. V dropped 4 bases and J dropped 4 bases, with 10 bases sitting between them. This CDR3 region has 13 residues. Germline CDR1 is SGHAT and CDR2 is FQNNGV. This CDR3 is CASSSNSITEAFF. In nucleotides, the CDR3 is TGTGCCAGCAGCTCAAACAGTATCACTGAAGCTTTCTTT. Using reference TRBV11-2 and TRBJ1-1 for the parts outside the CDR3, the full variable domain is EAGVAQSPRYKIIEKRQSVAFWCNPISGHATLYWYQQILGQGPKLLIQFQNNGVVDDSQLPKDRFSAERLKGVDSTLKIQPAKLEDSAVYLCASSSNSITEAFFGQGTRLTVV.

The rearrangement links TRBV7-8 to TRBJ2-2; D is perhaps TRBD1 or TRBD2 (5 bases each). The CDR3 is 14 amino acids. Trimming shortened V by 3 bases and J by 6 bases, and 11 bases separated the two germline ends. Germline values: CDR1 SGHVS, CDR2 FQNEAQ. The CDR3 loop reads CASSLLVGAGELFF. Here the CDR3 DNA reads TGTGCCAGCAGCTTGCTAGTGGGGGCCGGGGAGCTGTTTTTT. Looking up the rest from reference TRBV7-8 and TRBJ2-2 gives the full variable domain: GAGVSQSPRYKVAKRGQDVALRCDPISGHVSLFWYQQALGQGPEFLTYFQNEAQLDKSGLPSDRFFAERPEGSVSTLKIQRTQQEDSAVYLCASSLLVGAGELFFGEGSRLTVL.

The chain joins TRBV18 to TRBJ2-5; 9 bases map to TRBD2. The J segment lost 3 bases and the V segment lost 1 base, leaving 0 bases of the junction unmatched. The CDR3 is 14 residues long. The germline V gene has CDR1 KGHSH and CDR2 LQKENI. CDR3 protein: CASSPLAGEETQYF. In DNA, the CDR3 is TGTGCCAGCTCACCACTAGCGGGAGAAGAGACCCAGTACTTC.

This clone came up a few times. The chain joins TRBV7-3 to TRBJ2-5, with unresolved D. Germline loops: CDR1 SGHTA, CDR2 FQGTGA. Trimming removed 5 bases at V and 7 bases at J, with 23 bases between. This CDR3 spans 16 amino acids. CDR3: CASSPSYSGFVGTQYF. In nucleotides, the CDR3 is TGTGCCAGCAGCCCGTCGTATAGTGGTTTCGTGGGGACCCAGTACTTC.